The 29 T cell receptor beta chains below come from one sample, sequenced in a study of shared clonotypes between healthy human individuals. Profiling relied on immunoSEQ multiplex PCR, and the TCRdb table lists in-frame clones only, not all of them. Here the sample spans roughly 2.6 million clones, 90% to 95% being singletons. The sample comprised naive CD4+ T cells sorted from blood. Specified subset: CD45RA+ positively selected. Source of these receptors: a man aged 18 to 29 in good health.

This chain joins TRBV5-1 and TRBJ2-5, with TRBD1 identical over 8 bases. Germline CDR1 and CDR2: SGHRS and YFSETQ. CDR3 length equals 15 residues. The V and J ends lost 3 bases and 3 bases, in that order; junction bases with no gene match: 7. The CDR3 DNA is TGCGCCAGCAGCTCGGGACAGGTCTTCGAAGAGACCCAGTACTTC. This encodes CASSSGQVFEETQYF.

The CDR3 region is CASSTQPGLNSDTQYF. Written as DNA, the CDR3 is TGTGCCAGCAGCACCCAACCAGGACTAAACTCAGATACGCAGTATTTT. This rearrangement joins TRBV9 to TRBJ2-3, with D possibly matching TRBD2 (6 bases). The V and J ends lost 4 bases and 4 bases respectively, with 19 bases between them. This CDR3 has 16 residues. Germline assignment: CDR1 SGDLS and CDR2 YYNGEE.

The CDR3 nucleotides read TGTGCCAGCAGTTACGATCCTGTTGCTAATGAAAAACTGTTTTTT. It translates to CASSYDPVANEKLFF. V gene TRBV6-5 combines with J gene TRBJ1-4; D remains ambiguous. The CDR3 runs 15 residues. Trimming shortened V by 2 bases and J by 3 bases, and 10 bases separated the two germline ends. Germline-derived CDR1 and CDR2 are MNHEY and SVGAGI.

The V call is TRBV6-1, the J call TRBJ2-5, with D possibly TRBD1 on 5 matching bases. The CDR3 has 14 amino acids. Trimming cost V 4 bases and J 5 bases, with 14 bases left between them. The germline V gene has CDR1 MNHNS and CDR2 SASEGT. The CDR3 reads CASSGAGSGETQYF. CDR3 sequence (DNA): TGTGCCAGCAGTGGGGCAGGGTCAGGGGAGACCCAGTACTTC.

The count of this clone is one. The rearrangement links TRBV6-6 to TRBJ2-7; D may be TRBD2 (6 bases). Trimming took off 5 bases at V and 5 bases at J, with 19 bases between the two ends. The CDR3 is 15 residues long. Per germline, CDR1 MNHNY and CDR2 SVGAGI (reference sequence). Written as DNA, the CDR3 is TGTGCCAGCAGTAAGCTCTCTGGACTATCGCACGAGCAGTACTTC. Protein sequence: CASSKLSGLSHEQYF.

This clone has a single count. This chain uses TRBV5-1 with TRBJ1-2; no clear D. The CDR3 runs 13 residues. From germline, CDR1 is SGHRS and CDR2 YFSETQ. The V end lost 4 bases, the J end lost 8 bases, and 15 bases lay between the germline ends. CDR3 amino acids: CASSIDGLGGYTF. CDR3 DNA: TGCGCCAGCAGCATAGACGGATTGGGAGGCTACACCTTC.

This chain connects TRBV19 to TRBJ1-5; D is unresolved. V was clipped by 1 base and J by 2 bases, with 21 bases between them. Per the germline V gene, CDR1 is LNHDA and CDR2 is SQIVND (reference sequence). This CDR3 contains 19 residues. CDR3 nucleotide sequence: TGTGCCAGTAGTATAGTTCCGGGCCGCAGGCTTATGGGCAATCAGCCCCAGCATTTT. It codes for CASSIVPGRRLMGNQPQHF.

The chain employs TRBV11-2 and TRBJ2-7; D gene unclear. The germline V gene encodes CDR1 SGHAT and CDR2 FQNNGV. Trimming pared 2 bases from V and 0 bases from J, leaving 2 bases between. The CDR3 runs 12 residues. The CDR3 is CASSLPSYEQYF. Written as DNA, the CDR3 is TGTGCCAGCAGCTTACCCTCCTACGAGCAGTACTTC. The whole variable domain, remainder taken from reference TRBV11-2 and TRBJ2-7, is EAGVAQSPRYKIIEKRQSVAFWCNPISGHATLYWYQQILGQGPKLLIQFQNNGVVDDSQLPKDRFSAERLKGVDSTLKIQPAKLEDSAVYLCASSLPSYEQYFGPGTRLTVT.

This clone showed up just once. This rearrangement joins TRBV4-3 to TRBJ1-1; D not certain. The V and J ends lost 0 bases and 2 bases respectively, with 7 bases between them. The CDR3 runs to 14 residues. Germline V gene sequence: CDR1 LGHNA, CDR2 YSLEER. This CDR3 is CASSQDFSNTEAFF. The CDR3 region has the DNA TGCGCCAGCAGCCAAGATTTCAGTAACACTGAAGCTTTCTTT.

V is TRBV5-6 and J is TRBJ2-2; 8 nucleotides line up with TRBD1. V lost 5 bases to trimming and J lost 4 bases; unmatched junction nucleotides: 10. The CDR3 is 16 residues long. CDR1 and CDR2 from the germline V gene are SGHDT and YYEEEE. CDR3: CASRRTLTGGTGELFF. In nucleotides, the CDR3 is TGTGCCAGCAGGCGGACGCTTACAGGGGGCACCGGGGAGCTGTTTTTT.

The rearrangement links TRBV28 to TRBJ2-7; 8 bases line up with TRBD2. V was pared by 5 bases and J by 1 base, with 4 bases of the junction left unmatched. This CDR3 spans 14 amino acids. In germline, CDR1 is MDHEN, CDR2 SYDVKM. CDR3: CASSTAGESYEQYF. Here the CDR3 DNA reads TGTGCCAGCAGTACAGCGGGAGAATCCTACGAGCAGTACTTC.

The rearrangement uses TRBV5-1 and TRBJ1-2; the D gene is possibly TRBD1 (6 bases). Germline V gene sequence: CDR1 SGHRS, CDR2 YFSETQ. The CDR3 is 15 amino acids. Trimming left V 4 bases short and J 0 bases short, with 13 bases between. CDR3 coding DNA: TGCGCCAGCAGCACTGACAGGAGGACTAACTATGGCTACACCTTC. As protein: CASSTDRRTNYGYTF.

The chain joins TRBV4-1 to TRBJ1-3; possibly TRBD1 for D (6 bases). V shed 2 bases and J shed 4 bases, with 12 bases lying between them. The CDR3 is made up of 15 amino acids. Germline assignment: CDR1 MGHRA and CDR2 YSYEKL. CDR3 residues: CASSQTDSFGNTIYF. Written as DNA, the CDR3 is TGCGCCAGCAGCCAAACGGACAGCTTCGGAAACACCATATATTTT.

Note on this clone: Distinct nucleotide sequences in the sample also encode this CDR3. The CDR3 spells CASSLGQGNIQYF. Here the CDR3 DNA reads TGTGCCAGCAGTTTGGGACAGGGGAACATTCAGTACTTC. The V call is TRBV7-9, the J call TRBJ2-4, with 10 bases that match TRBD1. CDR3 length: 13 amino acids. The V segment lost 6 bases and the J segment 7 bases; nucleotides outside the gene matches: 3. From germline, CDR1 is SEHNR and CDR2 FQNEAQ (reference sequence).

The V and J genes are TRBV18 and TRBJ1-2; no clear D gene. The CDR3 covers 13 residues. Germline CDR1 and CDR2: KGHSH and LQKENI. Trimming took 8 bases from V and 4 from J, leaving 14 bases between them. The CDR3 here is CASSIGEGYGYTF. CDR3 DNA sequence: TGTGCCAGCAGTATCGGGGAGGGCTATGGCTACACCTTC.

The chain couples TRBV5-1 to TRBJ2-1, with D hard to call. Per germline, CDR1 SGHRS and CDR2 YFSETQ. Deletions cut 4 bases from V and 0 bases from J, with 14 bases between. The CDR3 runs 16 residues. The CDR3 reads CASSLSRSSSYNEQFF. CDR3 nucleotides: TGCGCCAGCAGCCTGTCGAGGTCCAGCTCCTACAATGAGCAGTTCTTC. Supplemented by reference TRBV5-1 and TRBJ2-1, the full variable domain reads KAGVTQTPRYLIKTRGQQVTLSCSPISGHRSVSWYQQTPGQGLQFLFEYFSETQRNKGNFPGRFSGRQFSNSRSEMNVSTLELGDSALYLCASSLSRSSSYNEQFFGPGTRLTVL.

This clone was recorded only once. For the CDR3, the DNA is TGTGCCACCAGCAGAGCCCTTAGCGGGAGCGGGTACGAGCAGTACTTC. Translation gives CATSRALSGSGYEQYF. The genes are TRBV15 and TRBJ2-5; 9 bases match TRBD2. The DNA end is more similar to TRBJ2-7, so the J call may be wrong. Germline V gives CDR1 LNHNV, CDR2 YYDKDF (reference sequence). The CDR3 is 16 residues long.

The V and J genes are TRBV27 and TRBJ2-7; 9 bases fit TRBD2. Trimming removed 0 bases from V and 2 bases from J; junction bases left unmatched: 2. Germline V lookup: CDR1 MNHEY, CDR2 SMNVEV (reference sequence). The CDR3 extends over 15 amino acids. The DNA for the CDR3 is TGTGCCAGCAGTTTATCGCTAGCGGGACCCTACGAGCAGTACTTC. This translates into CASSLSLAGPYEQYF.

The chain couples TRBV19 to TRBJ1-1; 10 nucleotides align to TRBD1. Germline V gene lookup returns CDR1 LNHDA and CDR2 SQIVND (reference sequence). Germline trimming cut 8 bases from V and 2 bases from J; bases unmatched to any gene: 5. This CDR3 comprises 14 residues. The CDR3 reads CASWDRGLNTEAFF. DNA of the CDR3: TGTGCCAGTTGGGACAGGGGCTTAAACACTGAAGCTTTCTTT.

Notes on this clone: Other DNA sequences in the sample encode the same CDR3. The gene calls are TRBV5-4 and TRBJ2-5; a weak D match, TRBD1 (5 bases). Germline CDR1 is SGHNT and CDR2 is YYREEE (reference sequence). Trimming cost V 4 bases and J 2 bases, with 6 bases left between them. The CDR3 contains 12 residues. The CDR3 sequence: CASSRGQETQYF. CDR3 nucleotides: TGTGCCAGCAGCAGGGGTCAAGAGACCCAGTACTTC.

The chain employs TRBV6-5 and TRBJ1-2; D is unresolved. The ends were cut back, 1 base at V and 0 bases at J, with 3 bases in the middle. CDR3 length equals 13 residues. Germline V gene lookup returns CDR1 MNHEY and CDR2 SVGAGI. The CDR3 sequence is CASSYWANYGYTF. In nucleotides, the CDR3 is TGTGCCAGCAGTTACTGGGCTAACTATGGCTACACCTTC.

CDR3 protein: CSVEKVGRGATGELFF. In nucleotides, the CDR3 is TGCAGCGTTGAGAAAGTCGGGAGAGGCGCCACCGGGGAGCTGTTTTTT. The chain uses TRBV29-1 and TRBJ2-2; perhaps TRBD2 as D (6 bases). The CDR3 is 16 residues long. Trimming cost V 3 bases and J 4 bases, with 18 bases left between them. Per germline, CDR1 SQVTM and CDR2 ANQGSEA.

The chain is built from TRBV7-8 and TRBJ2-5, with a weak D call TRBD2 (6 bases). The CDR3 has 16 residues. V lost 8 bases and J lost 1, with 20 bases in between. Per the germline V gene, CDR1 is SGHVS and CDR2 is FQNEAQ. For the CDR3, the DNA is TGTGCCAGCGGGTTTGGTGGAGCGGGCGCCCAAGAGACCCAGTACTTC. Residues: CASGFGGAGAQETQYF.

This sequence joins TRBV5-3 and TRBJ2-7; D perhaps matches TRBD2 (6 bases). TRBV5-3 is given ORF status, its function remaining uncertain. The CDR3 is 14 amino acids. The ends were cut back, 10 bases at V and 0 bases at J, with 17 bases in the middle. Here the CDR3 reads CARRRGDSSYEQYF. Written as DNA, the CDR3 is TGTGCCCGGAGGAGGGGCGATAGCTCCTACGAGCAGTACTTC.

The rearrangement links TRBV9 to TRBJ2-2; TRBD2 is a possible D gene (6 bases). The CDR3 extends over 14 amino acids. The germline V gene has CDR1 SGDLS and CDR2 YYNGEE. V lost 0 bases to trimming and J lost 8 bases, with 11 bases between them. The CDR3 bases are TGTGCCAGCAGCGTAGGACCGGCGGGGGGGGAGCTGTTTTTT. Translation: CASSVGPAGGELFF.

V is TRBV28 and J is TRBJ1-5; no clear D. V lost 5 bases and J lost 0, with 17 bases in between. The germline V gene encodes CDR1 MDHEN and CDR2 SYDVKM. The CDR3 runs to 17 residues. CDR3: CASSLGSGVGSNQPQHF. Here the CDR3 DNA reads TGTGCCAGCAGTCTCGGATCTGGTGTGGGTAGCAATCAGCCCCAGCATTTT.

This chain links TRBV14 with TRBJ2-1, with D possibly called TRBD1 or TRBD2 (5 bases each). V shed 0 bases and J shed 0 bases, with 15 bases lying between them. The length of the CDR3 is 18 residues. Germline V gene data show CDR1 as SGHDN and CDR2 as FVKESK. The CDR3 reads CASSQEGRSGPSYNEQFF. The CDR3 DNA sequence: TGTGCCAGCAGCCAAGAGGGACGGTCGGGACCCTCCTACAATGAGCAGTTCTTC.

This chain uses TRBV19 with TRBJ2-1; 12 bases are a match to TRBD2. V shed 2 bases and J 12 bases; nucleotides not matched to a gene: 11. The germline V gene has CDR1 LNHDA and CDR2 SQIVND (reference sequence). The CDR3 consists of 16 residues. CDR3 amino acids: CASSIRGLAGGPTQFF. The CDR3 bases are TGTGCCAGTAGTATACGAGGGCTAGCGGGAGGGCCAACGCAGTTCTTC.

The rearrangement links TRBV2 to TRBJ1-1; D call uncertain. In germline, CDR1 is SNHLY, CDR2 FYNNEI. The CDR3 loop spans 10 amino acids. Trimming removed 3 bases from V and 8 bases from J, with 4 bases in between. CDR3 sequence reads: CASSDPEAFF. The CDR3 DNA follows: TGTGCCAGCAGTGACCCGGAAGCTTTCTTT. Together with reference TRBV2 and TRBJ1-1, the CDR3 gives the full variable domain: EPEVTQTPSHQVTQMGQEVILRCVPISNHLYFYWYRQILGQKVEFLVSFYNNEISEKSEIFDDQFSVERPDGSNFTLKIRSTKLEDSAMYFCASSDPEAFFGQGTRLTVV.